Listed here is a single T cell receptor (beta chain). What it recognizes is unknown. The naive CD8 fraction comprised CD45RO-negative cells positively selected for CCR7 and excluded terminally differentiated effector memory CD45RA+ cells. Adults of Caucasian background living in Nashville, Tennessee made up all donors. Using immunoSEQ multiplex PCR, the repertoire was profiled, and TCRdb retains in-frame clones only, with some absent. The sample has roughly 2.1 million clones; 90% to 95% are singletons. Per germline, CDR1 MNHEY and CDR2 SMNVEV (reference sequence). CDR3 length: 15 residues. V shed 6 bases and J shed 0 bases, with 14 bases lying between them. The sample belongs to a study of shared clonotypes between healthy human individuals. Findings of the study overall: Generation probabilities were higher for clonotypes shared across all four sorted-subset donors than for unshared ones. Sampling covered nothing but blood. Tissue TCR repertoires likely differ from those found in blood.

The rearrangement joins TRBV27 to TRBJ1-1; D unresolved. Sequences were obtained from naive CD8+ T cells from PBMCs. The receptor was isolated from a man younger than 35 in good health. Some clones in this sample may be carry-over from other donors' samples. DNA for the CDR3: TGTGCCAGCAGAGAGAGGGAGAAAATGAACACTGAAGCTTTCTTT. It specifies CASREREKMNTEAFF.